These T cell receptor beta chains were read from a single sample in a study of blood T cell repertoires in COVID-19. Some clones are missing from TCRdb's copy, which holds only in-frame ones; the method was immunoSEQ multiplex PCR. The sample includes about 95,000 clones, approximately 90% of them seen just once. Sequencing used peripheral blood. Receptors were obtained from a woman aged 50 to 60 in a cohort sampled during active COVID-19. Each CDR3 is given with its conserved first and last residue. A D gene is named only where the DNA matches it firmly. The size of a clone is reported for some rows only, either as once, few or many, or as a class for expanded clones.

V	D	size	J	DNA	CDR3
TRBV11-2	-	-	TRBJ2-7	TGTGCCAGCAGAAGAGCGGAAGAGCAGTACTTC	CASRRAEEQYF
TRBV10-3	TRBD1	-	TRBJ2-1	TGTGCCATCAGTGAGCAGGGGGCTAGTAATGAGCAGTTCTTC	CAISEQGASNEQFF
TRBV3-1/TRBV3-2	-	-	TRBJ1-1	TGTGCCAGCAGCAACCTCAGGGGGAACACTGAAGCTTTCTTT	CASSNLRGNTEAFF
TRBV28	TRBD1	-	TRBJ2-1	TGTGCCAGCAGTTTAGACAGGGGAGGCCGTGAGCAGTTCTTC	CASSLDRGGREQFF
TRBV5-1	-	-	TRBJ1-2	TGCGCCAGCAGCTTGGACCGGGGGAGCGGCTACACCTTC	CASSLDRGSGYTF
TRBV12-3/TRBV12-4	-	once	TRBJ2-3	TGTGCCAGCAGTTTATTTTCCGGACAGAGGTATTTT	CASSLFSGQRYF
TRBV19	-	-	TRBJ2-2	TGTGCCAGTACTCCCGGGACAAGGAACACCGGGGAGCTGTTTTTT	CASTPGTRNTGELFF
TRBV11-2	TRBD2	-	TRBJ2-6	TGTGCCAGCAGCTTTCCTAGCGGGATCCGTCCTGGGGCCAACGTCCTGACTTTC	CASSFPSGIRPGANVLTF
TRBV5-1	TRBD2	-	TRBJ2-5	TGCGCCAGCAGCTTGACGGGAGGGCGGGACGAGACCCAGTACTTC	CASSLTGGRDETQYF
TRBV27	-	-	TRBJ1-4	TGTGCCAGCAGCGGGGTGGGGGGAAAACTGTTTTTT	CASSGVGGKLFF
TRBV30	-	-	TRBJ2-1	TGTGCCTGGAGTGTAAGGGGGTCCGATCGAAACAATGAGCAGTTCTTC	CAWSVRGSDRNNEQFF
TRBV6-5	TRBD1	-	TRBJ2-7	TGTGCCAGCAGTTACTCACCCACAGGGGCAGTTTACGAGCAGTACTTC	CASSYSPTGAVYEQYF
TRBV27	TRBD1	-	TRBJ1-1	TGTGCCAGCAGTTTGCGGCAGGGGGGAGTGAACACTGAAGCTTTCTTT	CASSLRQGGVNTEAFF
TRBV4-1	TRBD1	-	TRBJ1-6	TGCGCCAGCAGCCAAGATAGGTCCGGGACAGGGAATTCACCCCTCCACTTT	CASSQDRSGTGNSPLHF
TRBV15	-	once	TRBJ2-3	TGTGCCACCAGCAGAGAAACTACCCGCACAGATACGCAGTATTTT	CATSRETTRTDTQYF
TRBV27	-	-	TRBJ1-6	TGTGCCATCTCGGGAAACAAGAATGGTTCACCCCTCCACTTT	CAISGNKNGSPLHF
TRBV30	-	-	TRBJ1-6	TGTGCCTGGAGTGTCGGGGTTTCACCCCTCCACTTT	CAWSVGVSPLHF
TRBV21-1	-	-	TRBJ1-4	TGTGCCAGCAGCAAAGTGCGGGGATGGGGTGAAAAACTGTTTTTT	CASSKVRGWGEKLFF
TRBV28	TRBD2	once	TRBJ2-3	TGTGCCAGCAGTTCACCAATTAGCGGGAGCACAGATACGCAGTATTTT	CASSSPISGSTDTQYF
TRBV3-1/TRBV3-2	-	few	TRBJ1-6	TGTGCCAGCAGCCAAGACAGCATAGGGGGATATTCACCCCTCCACTTT	CASSQDSIGGYSPLHF
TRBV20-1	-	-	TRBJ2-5	TGCAGTGCCAGTAGCGGCGGGGTCCAAGAGACCCAGTACTTC	CSASSGGVQETQYF